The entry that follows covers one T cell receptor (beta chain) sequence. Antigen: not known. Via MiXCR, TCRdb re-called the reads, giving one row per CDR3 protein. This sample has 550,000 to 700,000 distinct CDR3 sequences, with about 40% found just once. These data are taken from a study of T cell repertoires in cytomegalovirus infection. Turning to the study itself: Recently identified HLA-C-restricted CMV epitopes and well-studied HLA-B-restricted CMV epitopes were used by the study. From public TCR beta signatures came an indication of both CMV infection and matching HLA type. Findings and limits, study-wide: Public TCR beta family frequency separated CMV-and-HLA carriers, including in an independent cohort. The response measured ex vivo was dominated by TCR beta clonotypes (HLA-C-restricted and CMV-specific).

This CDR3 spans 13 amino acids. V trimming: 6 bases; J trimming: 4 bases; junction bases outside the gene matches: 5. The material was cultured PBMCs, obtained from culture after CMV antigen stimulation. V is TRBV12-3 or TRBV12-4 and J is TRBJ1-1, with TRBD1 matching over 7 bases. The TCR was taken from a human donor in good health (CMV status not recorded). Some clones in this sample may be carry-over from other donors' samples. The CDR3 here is CASRRGPRTEAFF. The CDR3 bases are TGTGCCAGCAGGAGGGGGCCGCGCACTGAAGCTTTCTTT.